A selection of T cell receptor beta chains follows, all from one sample in a study of identical twins' blood T cells. Via MiXCR, TCRdb re-called the 5' RACE reads, giving one row per CDR3 protein. The sample includes around 380,000 distinct CDR3 sequences, about 28% of them seen just once. What was sequenced was PBMCs. These receptors were obtained from a woman between 18 and 50 years old in good health. CDR3s include the opening cysteine and the closing phenylalanine or tryptophan. Each record gives: J gene, D gene, clone size, V gene, CDR3 DNA, CDR3 protein. A D gene is named only where the DNA matches it firmly. Size is stated for part of the rows, as once, few or many counts, or as a class when the clone is expanded.

TRBJ1-6 - - TRBV4-2 TGTGCCAGCAGCCTTTCCGACCGTTCACCCCTCCACTTT CASSLSDRSPLHF
TRBJ2-1 TRBD2 - TRBV12-3/TRBV12-4 TGTGCCAGCAGACCCTTCAACCAGCGGGGGAGGTACAATGAGCAGTTCTTC CASRPFNQRGRYNEQFF
TRBJ1-2 - - TRBV29-1 TGCAGCGTGGGGGCGGAAGCTAACTATGGCTACACCTTC CSVGAEANYGYTF
TRBJ2-1 - - TRBV7-2 TGTGCCAGCACACCCACAGCTAGGAATGAGCAGTTCTTC CASTPTARNEQFF
TRBJ1-5 - few TRBV20-1 TGCAGTGCTAAGCAGGGAGTCGGTAAGCCCCAGCATTTT CSAKQGVGKPQHF
TRBJ1-1 TRBD1 - TRBV20-1 TGCAGTGCTTCGACAGGGGGCCTCACTGAAGCTTTCTTT CSASTGGLTEAFF
TRBJ1-1 - many TRBV29-1 TGCAGCGTTGACCAGGGACCGAACACTGAAGCTTTCTTT CSVDQGPNTEAFF
TRBJ2-1 TRBD2 few TRBV5-1 TGCGCCAGCAGCTTGGATCGGACTAGCGGCTACAATGAGCAGTTCTTC CASSLDRTSGYNEQFF
TRBJ1-1 - - TRBV7-3 TGTGCCTGCAGCTTAGGGACGACTGAAGCTTTCTTT CACSLGTTEAFF
TRBJ1-1 - few TRBV20-1 TGCAGTGCCCCTCCTGGATCCACTGAAGCTTTCTTT CSAPPGSTEAFF
TRBJ2-7 TRBD1 - TRBV20-1 TGCAGTGCGAGGACAGGGTACTACGAGCAGTACTTC CSARTGYYEQYF
TRBJ2-1 TRBD1 few TRBV9 TGTGCCGGCAGCACCCGACAGGGCAGGTACAATGAGCAGTTCTTC CAGSTRQGRYNEQFF
TRBJ2-3 - many TRBV27 TGTGCCAGCAGTTTCCTAGTCCCCACAGATACGCAGTATTTT CASSFLVPTDTQYF
TRBJ2-7 - few TRBV15 TGTGCCACCAGCAAAGAGAAGATCCCCTACGAGCAGTACTTC CATSKEKIPYEQYF
TRBJ2-3 - - TRBV6-5 TGTGTCAGCAGTTTCAACATTGATAGTCAGAATACGCAGTATTTT CVSSFNIDSQNTQYF
TRBJ2-3 TRBD2 - TRBV20-1 TGCAGTGCTAGTTCCAGCGGGAGAGGCACAGATACGCAGTATTTT CSASSSGRGTDTQYF
TRBJ2-2 - - TRBV27 TGTGCCAGCAGTTTATCGCCGGAGAACGTGAACACCGGGGAGCTGTTTTTT CASSLSPENVNTGELFF
TRBJ2-1 - - TRBV20-1 TGCAGTACTTGGGAGCTCCGGCTAGCGTCTAAGGGGAATGAGCAGTTCTTC CSTWELRLASKGNEQFF
TRBJ2-3 - - TRBV20-1 TGCAGTGCCCACGGGCCTTTCGGCACAGATACGCGGTATTTT CSAHGPFGTDTRYF
TRBJ2-1 TRBD2 - TRBV10-3 TGTGCCATCAGTGAAAGGTCAGCGGGGACCTACAATGAGCAGTTCTTC CAISERSAGTYNEQFF
TRBJ1-1 - few TRBV6-9 TGTGCCAGCACTTACAAGACAGCTTTCTTT CASTYKTAFF
TRBJ2-7 - - TRBV7-9 TGTGCCAGTAGCTCCCTGGCCGGGACCACCTCCTACGAGCAGTACTTC CASSSLAGTTSYEQYF
TRBJ1-1 - few TRBV14 TGTGCCAGCAGCCAAGATGACGGGGACGGGAACACTGAAGCTTTCTTT CASSQDDGDGNTEAFF
TRBJ1-2 - few TRBV19 TGTGCCAGTAGTATCTTGGGGCGGGAACTCTATGGTTCGGGCTACACCTTC CASSILGRELYGSGYTF
TRBJ2-1 TRBD1 - TRBV7-9 TGTGCCAGCAGCTTTACAGGGGGGCCTAACAATGAGCAGTTCTTC CASSFTGGPNNEQFF
TRBJ2-7 TRBD2 few TRBV20-1 TGCAGTGCTAGAACCCCTAGCGGGCACTACGAGCAGTACTTC CSARTPSGHYEQYF
TRBJ1-3 - - TRBV5-4 TGTGCCAGCAGCTCGGGAAGAACCCGAGGCACCATATATTTT CASSSGRTRGTIYF
TRBJ2-7 - - TRBV11-2 TGTGCCAGCAGCTTCCGCCGGACTGCCCCTCATGCCTACGAGCAGTACTTC CASSFRRTAPHAYEQYF
TRBJ1-2 TRBD1 many TRBV9 TGTGCCAGCGCTGGAGGGGGACAGGGTACTCCTGGCTACACCTTC CASAGGGQGTPGYTF
TRBJ1-1 - - TRBV6-2/TRBV6-3 TGTGCCAGCAGTTACGTCGCCGAAGGCACTGAAGCTTTCTTT CASSYVAEGTEAFF
TRBJ2-3 - - TRBV12-3/TRBV12-4 TGTGCCAGCAGTTTTCGTCGTGCTGGCACAGATACGCAGTATTTT CASSFRRAGTDTQYF
TRBJ2-3 - few TRBV5-8 TGTGCCAGCAGCCCAACAGCAGGCACAGATACGCAGTATTTT CASSPTAGTDTQYF
TRBJ2-3 - - TRBV27 TGTGCCAGCAGGGCGTTAGATACGCAGTATTTT CASRALDTQYF
TRBJ1-3 - many TRBV3-1 TGTGCCAGCAGCCAAGGAAACTCTGGAAACACCATATATTTT CASSQGNSGNTIYF
TRBJ2-3 TRBD2 - TRBV7-6 TGTGCCAGCAGCATAGAACTAGCGGGGAGCACAGATACGCAGTATTTT CASSIELAGSTDTQYF
TRBJ1-5 - few TRBV2 TGTGCCAGCAGTGAGGGGGGGGCAAGGCAGCCCCAGCATTTT CASSEGGARQPQHF
TRBJ2-3 TRBD1 few TRBV11-2 TGTGCCAGCAGCCAAACAGGGGAGGATACGCAGTATTTT CASSQTGEDTQYF
TRBJ1-1 - - TRBV15 TGTGCCACCAGCGCTATCGGCACTGAAGCTTTCTTT CATSAIGTEAFF
TRBJ2-3 - few TRBV7-2 TGTGCCAGCAGCTCCGAATGGGCGGGCACAGATACGCAGTATTTT CASSSEWAGTDTQYF
TRBJ2-3 - few TRBV20-1 TGCAGTGCTAGAGATAGACGGAGGGGCGCAGATACGCAGTATTTT CSARDRRRGADTQYF
TRBJ1-3 - few TRBV6-1 TGTGCCAGCAGTGCATACCGGGGGATCGCTGGAAACACCATATATTTT CASSAYRGIAGNTIYF
TRBJ1-1 TRBD1 - TRBV20-1 TGCAGTGCTGGTAGACAGGGCGGGGTAGCTTTCTTT CSAGRQGGVAFF
TRBJ1-2 - - TRBV20-1 TGCAGTGCAGCACTATCAGGGAGCTGGGGTTATGGCTACACCTTC CSAALSGSWGYGYTF
TRBJ2-1 TRBD2 - TRBV12-3/TRBV12-4 TGTGCCAGCAGCCCGGGACTAGCGGGAGGAAACAATGAGCAGTTCTTC CASSPGLAGGNNEQFF
TRBJ2-7 TRBD1 many TRBV27 TGTGCCAGCAGTATTGCCGGGACAGAGACCATTTACGAGCAGTACTTC CASSIAGTETIYEQYF
TRBJ1-3 - few TRBV7-2 TGTGCCAGCAGCTCAATTGGACAGACGGGAAACACCATATATTTT CASSSIGQTGNTIYF
TRBJ2-1 TRBD2 few TRBV6-6 TGTGCCAGCATAAACGGACTAGCGGGGGTATACAATGAGCAGTTCTTC CASINGLAGVYNEQFF
TRBJ1-1 - - TRBV20-1 TGCAGTGCTATGGGAACAACAAACACTGAAGCTTTCTTT CSAMGTTNTEAFF
TRBJ1-2 - few TRBV27 TGTGCCAGCAGTTCGGGACACCTCTATGGCTACACCTTC CASSSGHLYGYTF
TRBJ2-5 - few TRBV6-6 TGTGCCAGCAGTTACTCCAGAACCCCTCAGGAGACCCAGTACTTC CASSYSRTPQETQYF
TRBJ1-2 TRBD1 - TRBV5-1 TGCGCCAGCAGCTTGGCCAACAGGGGAGAGATCTATGGCTACACCTTC CASSLANRGEIYGYTF
TRBJ2-3 - many TRBV5-6 TGTGCCAGCAGCTTTGGGGAGGCCACAGATACGCAGTATTTT CASSFGEATDTQYF
TRBJ1-1 - many TRBV19 TGTGCCAGTAGTAGGAGGGGGGCCTACGCTGAAGCTTTCTTT CASSRRGAYAEAFF